The sequence of this T cell receptor beta chain was determined in a study of sequential checkpoint blockade in melanoma. The treatment was: randomized to nivolumab then ipilimumab (arm A) or the reverse (arm B). CDR1 is MDHEN, CDR2 SYDVKM, per germline. V lost 7 bases, J lost 6 bases, and 8 bases stayed unmatched. The CDR3 length is 14 residues. Some clones are missing from TCRdb's copy, which holds only in-frame ones; the method was immunoSEQ multiplex PCR. The sample shows around 41,000 clones, around 86% of them seen only once. This receptor was obtained from a human donor with melanoma. This specimen consisted of CD8+ T cells sorted from blood (inferred from file names), obtained from a patient given nivolumab and ipilimumab in sequence. This chain joins TRBV28 and TRBJ2-2, with 7 bases fitting TRBD1. The CDR3 nucleotides are TGTGCCAGCACCCCGCGGCAGGGGGCCGGGGAGCTGTTTTTT. Its translation: CASTPRQGAGELFF.